This TCR beta chain came from a study of identical twins. Unique molecular identifiers were present on the cDNA, which also gained a universal primer site by template switching. TCRdb passed the 5' RACE reads through MiXCR, listing each CDR3 protein once. In the table there are 1.5 million to 2 million distinct CDR3 sequences, around 29% of which are singletons. Material for sequencing was cord blood. The source is a newborn girl in good health.

CDR3 sequence: CASSQVRGTYEQYF. In nucleotides, the CDR3 is TGCGCCAGCAGCCAAGTTCGCGGGACCTACGAGCAGTACTTC. The chain is built from TRBV4-1 and TRBJ2-7; weak D call: TRBD2 (6 bases). In germline, CDR1 is MGHRA, CDR2 YSYEKL. CDR3 size: 14 residues. V was clipped by 1 base and J by 2 bases, with 9 bases between them.